What follows are 6 T cell receptor beta chains derived from one specimen sequenced in a study of blood T cell repertoires in COVID-19 (dated by TCRdb to about 2020). The library was produced with the immunoSEQ multiplex PCR assay. Entries here come from immuneACCESS through TCRdb and include only in-frame sequences with V and J called. Some clones fail to appear in such tables; in the studies checked, an unresolved V gene covers under half of the shortfall, and the cause of the remainder is unknown. The sample profile shows some 150,000 clones; roughly 87% of them were found once. The top ten constitute around 0.91% of the sample. Sequencing used peripheral blood. These receptors were obtained from a woman aged 50 to 60 with acute or convalescent COVID-19.

The rearrangement joins TRBV5-4 to TRBJ2-7; 11 bases match TRBD1. Germline values: CDR1 SGHNT, CDR2 YYREEE (reference sequence). V shed 4 bases and J 4 bases; nucleotides not matched to a gene: 1. The CDR3 runs 13 residues. CDR3: CASSRDRGYEQYF. The CDR3 nucleotides read TGTGCCAGCAGCCGGGACAGGGGGTACGAGCAGTACTTC.

V is TRBV6-5 and J is TRBJ2-7; TRBD1 matches at 9 bases. Germline V gene sequence: CDR1 MNHEY, CDR2 SVGAGI. The V segment lost 2 bases and the J segment 5 bases; nucleotides outside the gene matches: 10. This CDR3 region has 16 residues. CDR3 nucleotide sequence: TGTGCCAGCAGTTACGCCGGGACAGGGAATACCCACGAGCAGTACTTC. Translating gives CASSYAGTGNTHEQYF.

The chain is built from TRBV28 and TRBJ2-1; maybe TRBD1 (5 bases). Trimming stripped 4 bases from V and 8 bases from J, with 9 bases between. This CDR3 region has 12 residues. CDR1 and CDR2 (germline): MDHEN, SYDVKM. Here the CDR3 DNA reads TGTGCCAGCAGTTCCCGCAGGGATGAGCAGTTCTTC. It encodes CASSSRRDEQFF.

The chain has TRBV19 and TRBJ1-1, with D unclear. The V end lost 3 bases, the J end lost 1 base, and 9 bases lay between the germline ends. CDR1 is LNHDA, CDR2 SQIVND, per germline (reference sequence). This CDR3 comprises 14 residues. The CDR3 is CASSIPGRNTEAFF. Here the CDR3 DNA reads TGTGCCAGTAGTATCCCGGGGAGGAACACTGAAGCTTTCTTT.

The chain couples TRBV4-2 to TRBJ1-2, with unresolved D. Germline loops: CDR1 LGHNA, CDR2 YNFKEQ. Deletions cut 1 base from V and 5 bases from J, with 11 bases between. The CDR3 consists of 14 residues. CDR3 in DNA: TGTGCCAGCAGCCAAGGGTTAGCGGGATATGGCTACACCTTC. It yields the protein CASSQGLAGYGYTF.

The rearrangement links TRBV27 to TRBJ1-1; no definite D call. Germline V gives CDR1 MNHEY, CDR2 SMNVEV (reference sequence). V was clipped by 3 bases and J by 5 bases, with 13 bases between them. The CDR3 has 14 amino acids. CDR3 DNA sequence: TGTGCCAGCAGTTTTTACGGAGTCGGGACTGAAGCTTTCTTT. Translated: CASSFYGVGTEAFF.